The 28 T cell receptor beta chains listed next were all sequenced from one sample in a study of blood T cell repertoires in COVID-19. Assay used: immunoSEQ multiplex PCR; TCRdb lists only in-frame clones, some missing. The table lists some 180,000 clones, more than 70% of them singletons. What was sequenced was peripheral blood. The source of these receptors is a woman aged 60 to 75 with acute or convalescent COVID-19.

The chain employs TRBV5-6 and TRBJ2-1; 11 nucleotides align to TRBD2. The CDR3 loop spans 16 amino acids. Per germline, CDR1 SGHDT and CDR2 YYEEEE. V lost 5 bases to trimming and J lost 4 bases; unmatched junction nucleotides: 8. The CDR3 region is CASRGTSGRAYNEQFF. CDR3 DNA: TGTGCCAGCAGGGGGACTAGCGGAAGGGCTTACAATGAGCAGTTCTTC.

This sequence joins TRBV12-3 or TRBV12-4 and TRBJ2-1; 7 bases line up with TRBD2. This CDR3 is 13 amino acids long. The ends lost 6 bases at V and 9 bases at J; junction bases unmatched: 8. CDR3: CASRTGTIGEQFF. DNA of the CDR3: TGTGCCAGCAGGACCGGGACTATAGGTGAGCAGTTCTTC.

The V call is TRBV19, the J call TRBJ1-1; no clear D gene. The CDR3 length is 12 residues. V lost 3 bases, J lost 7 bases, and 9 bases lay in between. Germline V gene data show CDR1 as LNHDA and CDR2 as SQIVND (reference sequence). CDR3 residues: CASSMAGIEAFF. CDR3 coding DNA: TGTGCCAGTAGTATGGCGGGAATTGAAGCTTTCTTT.

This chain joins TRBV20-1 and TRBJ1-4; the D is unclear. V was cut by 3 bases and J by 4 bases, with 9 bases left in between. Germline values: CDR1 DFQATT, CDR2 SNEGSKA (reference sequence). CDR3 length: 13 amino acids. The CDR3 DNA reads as TGCAGTGCTAGTACCGGGAATAATGAAAAACTGTTTTTT. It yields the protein CSASTGNNEKLFF.

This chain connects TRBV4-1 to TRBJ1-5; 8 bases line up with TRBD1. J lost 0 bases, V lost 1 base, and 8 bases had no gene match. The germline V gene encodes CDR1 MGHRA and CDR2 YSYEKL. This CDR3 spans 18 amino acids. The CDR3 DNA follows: TGCGCCAGCAGCCAAGTTGACAGGGGAATGTATAGCAATCAGCCCCAGCATTTT. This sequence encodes CASSQVDRGMYSNQPQHF.

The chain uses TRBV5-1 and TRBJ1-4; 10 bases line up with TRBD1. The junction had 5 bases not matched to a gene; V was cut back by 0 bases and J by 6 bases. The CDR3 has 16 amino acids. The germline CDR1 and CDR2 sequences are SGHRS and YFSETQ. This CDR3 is CASSLDGTGDYEKLFF. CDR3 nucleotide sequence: TGCGCCAGCAGCTTGGACGGGACAGGGGATTATGAAAAACTGTTTTTT.

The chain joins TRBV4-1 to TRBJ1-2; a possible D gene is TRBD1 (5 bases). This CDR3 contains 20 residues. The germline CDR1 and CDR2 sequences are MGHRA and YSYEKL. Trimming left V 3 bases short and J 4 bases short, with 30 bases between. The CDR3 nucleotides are TGCGCCAGCAGCCACCATCCATATGGGGACTACGAGGCGGGGCTCTATGGCTACACCTTC. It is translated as CASSHHPYGDYEAGLYGYTF.

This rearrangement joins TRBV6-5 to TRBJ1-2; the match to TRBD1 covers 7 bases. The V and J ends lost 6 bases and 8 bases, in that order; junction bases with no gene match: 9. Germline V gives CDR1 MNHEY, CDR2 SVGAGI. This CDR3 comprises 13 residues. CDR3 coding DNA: TGTGCCAGCAGCCTGACAGGGATATACGGCTACACCTTC. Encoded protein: CASSLTGIYGYTF.

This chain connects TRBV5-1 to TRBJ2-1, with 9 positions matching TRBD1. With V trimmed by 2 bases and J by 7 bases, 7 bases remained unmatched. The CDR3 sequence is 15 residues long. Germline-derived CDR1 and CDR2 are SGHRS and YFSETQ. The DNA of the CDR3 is TGCGCCAGCAGCTTTTGGGGGACAGGGTCGAATGAGCAGTTCTTC. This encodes CASSFWGTGSNEQFF.

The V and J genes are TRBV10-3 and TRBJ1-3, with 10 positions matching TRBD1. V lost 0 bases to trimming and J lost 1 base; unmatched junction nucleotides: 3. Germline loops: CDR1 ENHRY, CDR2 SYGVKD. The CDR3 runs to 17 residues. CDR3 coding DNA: TGTGCCATCAGTGAGTCCCGGACAGGGGGATCTGGAAACACCATATATTTT. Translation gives CAISESRTGGSGNTIYF.

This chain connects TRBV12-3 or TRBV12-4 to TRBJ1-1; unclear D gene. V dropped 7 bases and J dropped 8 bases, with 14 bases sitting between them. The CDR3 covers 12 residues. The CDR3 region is CASKSREKEAFF. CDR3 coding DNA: TGTGCCAGCAAGAGCCGGGAGAAAGAAGCTTTCTTT.

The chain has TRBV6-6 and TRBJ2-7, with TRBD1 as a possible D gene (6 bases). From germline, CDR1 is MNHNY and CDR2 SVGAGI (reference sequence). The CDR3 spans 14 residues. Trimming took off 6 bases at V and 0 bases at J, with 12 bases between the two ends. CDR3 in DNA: TGTGCCAGCAGATTCCACAGGGACTCCTACGAGCAGTACGTC. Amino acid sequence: CASRFHRDSYEQYV.

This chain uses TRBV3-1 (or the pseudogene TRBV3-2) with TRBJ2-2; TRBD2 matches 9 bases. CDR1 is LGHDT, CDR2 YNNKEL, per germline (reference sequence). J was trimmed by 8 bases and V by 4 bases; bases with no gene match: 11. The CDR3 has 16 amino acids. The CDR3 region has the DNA TGTGCCAGCAGCCGTAGACTAGCGGCCACCAAAGGGGAGCTGTTTTTT. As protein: CASSRRLAATKGELFF.

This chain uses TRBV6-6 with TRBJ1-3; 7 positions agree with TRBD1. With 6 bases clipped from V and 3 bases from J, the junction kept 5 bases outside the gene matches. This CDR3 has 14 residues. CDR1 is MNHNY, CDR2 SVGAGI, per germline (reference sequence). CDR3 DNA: TGTGCCAGCAGCCAGACAGGGTATGGAAACACCATATATTTT. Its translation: CASSQTGYGNTIYF.

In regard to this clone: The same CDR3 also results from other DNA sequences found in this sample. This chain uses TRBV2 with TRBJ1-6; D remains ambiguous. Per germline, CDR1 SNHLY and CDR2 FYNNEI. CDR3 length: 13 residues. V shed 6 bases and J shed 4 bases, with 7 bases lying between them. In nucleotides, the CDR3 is TGTGCCAGCAGGGGAGGTTATAATTCACCCCTCCACTTT. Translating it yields CASRGGYNSPLHF.

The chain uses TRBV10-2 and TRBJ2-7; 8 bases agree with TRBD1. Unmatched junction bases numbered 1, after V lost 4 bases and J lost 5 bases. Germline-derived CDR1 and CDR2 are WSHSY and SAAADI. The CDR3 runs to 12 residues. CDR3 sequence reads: CASSVTGDEQYV. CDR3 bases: TGCGCCAGCAGTGTGACAGGGGACGAGCAGTACGTC.

The CDR3 DNA follows: TGCGCCAGCAGCTTGGCCCCGGGTGGGTCTGGAAACACCATATATTTT. It codes for CASSLAPGGSGNTIYF. The chain joins TRBV5-1 to TRBJ1-3, with unresolved D. Germline V gene data show CDR1 as SGHRS and CDR2 as YFSETQ. The CDR3 spans 16 residues. V gave up 0 bases and J gave up 1 base, with 11 bases separating them.

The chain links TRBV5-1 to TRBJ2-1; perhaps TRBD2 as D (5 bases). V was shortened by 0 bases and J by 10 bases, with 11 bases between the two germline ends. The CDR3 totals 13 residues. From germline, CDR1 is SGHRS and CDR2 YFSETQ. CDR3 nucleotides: TGCGCCAGCAGCTTGGCCGGGGTAAGCGAGCAGTTCTTC. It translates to CASSLAGVSEQFF.

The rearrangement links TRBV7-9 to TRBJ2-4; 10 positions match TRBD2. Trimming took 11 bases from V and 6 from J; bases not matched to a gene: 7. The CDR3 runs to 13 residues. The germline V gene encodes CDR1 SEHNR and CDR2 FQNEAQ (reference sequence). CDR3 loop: CAWPSGSRNIQYF. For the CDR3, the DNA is TGTGCCTGGCCTAGCGGGAGTCGAAACATTCAGTACTTC.

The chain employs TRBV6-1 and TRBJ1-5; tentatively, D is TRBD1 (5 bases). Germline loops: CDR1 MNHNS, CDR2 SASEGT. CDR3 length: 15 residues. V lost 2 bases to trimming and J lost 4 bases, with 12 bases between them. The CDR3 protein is CASSESRTPNQPQHF. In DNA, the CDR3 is TGTGCCAGCAGTGAATCCCGGACACCTAATCAGCCCCAGCATTTT.

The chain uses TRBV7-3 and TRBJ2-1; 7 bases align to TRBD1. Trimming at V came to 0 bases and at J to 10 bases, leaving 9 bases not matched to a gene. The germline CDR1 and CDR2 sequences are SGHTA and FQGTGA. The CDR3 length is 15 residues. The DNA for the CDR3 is TGTGCCAGCAGCTTAACACTCGGGGCACAGGGGGAGCAGTTCTTC. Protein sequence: CASSLTLGAQGEQFF.

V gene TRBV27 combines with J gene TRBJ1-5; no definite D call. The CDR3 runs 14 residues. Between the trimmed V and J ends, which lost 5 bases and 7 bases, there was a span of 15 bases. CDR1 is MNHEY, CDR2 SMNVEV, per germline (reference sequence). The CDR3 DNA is TGTGCCAGCAGTCCCGAGGTGGGGAGACAGCCCCAGCATTTT. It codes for CASSPEVGRQPQHF.

The CDR3, as DNA: TGTGCCATCAGTGAGGGGACTAGCGGGAGGTCCAGTCCCCACAATGAGCAGTTCTTC. Amino acid sequence: CAISEGTSGRSSPHNEQFF. The chain is built from TRBV10-3 and TRBJ2-1; 15 bases agree with TRBD2. The CDR3 contains 19 residues. V was pared by 2 bases and J by 5 bases, with 10 bases of the junction left unmatched. Looked up from germline, CDR1 is ENHRY and CDR2 is SYGVKD.

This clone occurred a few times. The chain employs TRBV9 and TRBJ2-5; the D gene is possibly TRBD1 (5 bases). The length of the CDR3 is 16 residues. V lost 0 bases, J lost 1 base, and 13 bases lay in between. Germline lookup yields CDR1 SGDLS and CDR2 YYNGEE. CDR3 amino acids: CASSVDRRGVQETQYF. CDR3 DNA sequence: TGTGCCAGCAGCGTAGACCGTAGGGGCGTCCAAGAGACCCAGTACTTC.

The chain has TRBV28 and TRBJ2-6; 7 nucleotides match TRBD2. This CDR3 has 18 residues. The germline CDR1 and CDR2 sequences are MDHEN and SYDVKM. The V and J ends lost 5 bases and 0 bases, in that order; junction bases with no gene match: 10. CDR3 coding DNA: TGTGCCAGCAGTGCGATTGGGGGAGGGCTCTCTGGGGCCAACGTCCTGACTTTC. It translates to CASSAIGGGLSGANVLTF.

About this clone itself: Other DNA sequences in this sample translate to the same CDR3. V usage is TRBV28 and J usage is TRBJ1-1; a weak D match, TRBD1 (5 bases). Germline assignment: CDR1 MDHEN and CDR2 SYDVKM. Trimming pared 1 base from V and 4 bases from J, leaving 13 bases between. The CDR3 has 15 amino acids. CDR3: CASSLSEGRGTEAFF. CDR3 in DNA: TGTGCCAGCAGTTTATCGGAGGGTAGGGGCACTGAAGCTTTCTTT.

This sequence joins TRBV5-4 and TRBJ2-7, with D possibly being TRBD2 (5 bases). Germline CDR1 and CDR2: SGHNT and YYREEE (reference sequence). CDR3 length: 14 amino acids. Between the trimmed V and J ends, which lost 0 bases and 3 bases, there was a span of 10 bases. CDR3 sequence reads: CASSLGFSDYEQYF. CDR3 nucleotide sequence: TGTGCCAGCAGCTTGGGTTTTAGCGACTACGAGCAGTACTTC.

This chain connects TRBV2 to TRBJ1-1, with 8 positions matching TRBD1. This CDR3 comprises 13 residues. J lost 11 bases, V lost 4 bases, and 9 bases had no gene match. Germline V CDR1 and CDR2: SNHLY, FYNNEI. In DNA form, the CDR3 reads TGTGCCAGCAGTGGCCGGACAGGGCTCTGGGCTTTCTTT. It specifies CASSGRTGLWAFF.